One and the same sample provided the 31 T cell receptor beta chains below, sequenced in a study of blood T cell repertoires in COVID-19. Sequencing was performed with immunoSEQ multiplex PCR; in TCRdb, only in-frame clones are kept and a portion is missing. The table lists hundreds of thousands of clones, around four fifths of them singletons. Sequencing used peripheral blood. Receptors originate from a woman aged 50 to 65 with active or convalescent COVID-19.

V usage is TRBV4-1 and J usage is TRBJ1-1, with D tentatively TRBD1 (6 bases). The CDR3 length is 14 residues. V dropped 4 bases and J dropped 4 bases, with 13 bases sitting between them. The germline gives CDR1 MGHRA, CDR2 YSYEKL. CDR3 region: CASSPRGAGTEAFF. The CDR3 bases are TGCGCCAGCAGCCCTCGGGGGGCTGGCACTGAAGCTTTCTTT.

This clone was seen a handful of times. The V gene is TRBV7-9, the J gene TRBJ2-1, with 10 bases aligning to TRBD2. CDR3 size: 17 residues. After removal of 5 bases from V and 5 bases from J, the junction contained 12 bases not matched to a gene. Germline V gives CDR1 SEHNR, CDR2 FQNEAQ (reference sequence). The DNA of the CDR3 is TGTGCCAGCAGCCCCCGCTTTGTAGCGGGAGGAAACAATGAGCAGTTCTTC. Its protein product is CASSPRFVAGGNNEQFF.

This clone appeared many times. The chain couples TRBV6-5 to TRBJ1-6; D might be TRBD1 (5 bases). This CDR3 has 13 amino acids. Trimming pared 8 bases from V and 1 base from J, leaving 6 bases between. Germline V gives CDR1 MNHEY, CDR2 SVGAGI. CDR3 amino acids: CASRQSYNSPLHF. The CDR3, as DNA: TGTGCCAGCCGACAGTCCTATAATTCACCCCTCCACTTT.

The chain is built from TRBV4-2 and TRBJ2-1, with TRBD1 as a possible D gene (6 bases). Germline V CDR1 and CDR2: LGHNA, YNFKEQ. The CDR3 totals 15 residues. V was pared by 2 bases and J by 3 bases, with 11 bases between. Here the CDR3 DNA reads TGTGCCAGCAGCCAAAACAGGGTTAACTACAATGAGCAGTTCTTC. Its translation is CASSQNRVNYNEQFF.

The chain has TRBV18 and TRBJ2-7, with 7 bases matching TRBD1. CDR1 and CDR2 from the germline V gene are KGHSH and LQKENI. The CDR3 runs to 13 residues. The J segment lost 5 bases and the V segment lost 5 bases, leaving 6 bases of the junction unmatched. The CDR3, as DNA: TGTGCCAGCTCATCAACAGGGGTGCACGAGCAGTACTTC. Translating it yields CASSSTGVHEQYF. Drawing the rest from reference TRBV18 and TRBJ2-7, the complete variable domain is NAGVMQNPRHLVRRRGQEARLRCSPMKGHSHVYWYRQLPEEGLKFMVYLQKENIIDESGMPKERFSAEFPKEGPSILRIQQVVRGDSAAYFCASSSTGVHEQYFGPGTRLTVT.

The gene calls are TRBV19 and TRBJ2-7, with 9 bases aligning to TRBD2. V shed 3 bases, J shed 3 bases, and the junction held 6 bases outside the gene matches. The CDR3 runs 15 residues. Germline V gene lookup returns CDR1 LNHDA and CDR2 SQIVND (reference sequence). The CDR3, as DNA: TGTGCCAGTAGTATTAGCGGGAGCTCTATCTACGAGCAGTACTTC. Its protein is CASSISGSSIYEQYF.

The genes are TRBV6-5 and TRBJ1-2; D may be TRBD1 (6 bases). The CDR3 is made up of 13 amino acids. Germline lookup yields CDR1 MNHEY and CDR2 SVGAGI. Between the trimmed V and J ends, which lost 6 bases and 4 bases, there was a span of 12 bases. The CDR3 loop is CASSDAGAYGYTF. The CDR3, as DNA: TGTGCCAGCAGCGACGCGGGGGCCTATGGCTACACCTTC.

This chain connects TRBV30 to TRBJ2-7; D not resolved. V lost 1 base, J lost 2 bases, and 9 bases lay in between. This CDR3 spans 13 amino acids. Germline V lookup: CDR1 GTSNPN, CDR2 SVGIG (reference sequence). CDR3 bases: TGTGCCTGGAGTGCCGGTCTTCCCTACGAGCAGTACTTC. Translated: CAWSAGLPYEQYF.

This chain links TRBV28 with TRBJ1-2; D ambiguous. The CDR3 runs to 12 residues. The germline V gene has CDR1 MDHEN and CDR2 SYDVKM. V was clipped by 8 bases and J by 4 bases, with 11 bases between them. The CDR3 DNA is TGTGCCAGCCTCGCGGCAGTCTATGGCTACACCTTC. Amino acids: CASLAAVYGYTF.

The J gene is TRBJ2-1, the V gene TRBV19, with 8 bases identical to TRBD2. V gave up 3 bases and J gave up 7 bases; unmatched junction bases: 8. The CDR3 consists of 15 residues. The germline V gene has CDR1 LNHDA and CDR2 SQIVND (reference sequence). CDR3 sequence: CASSIGGTRRNEQFF. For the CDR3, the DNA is TGTGCCAGTAGTATTGGAGGGACTAGGCGAAATGAGCAGTTCTTC. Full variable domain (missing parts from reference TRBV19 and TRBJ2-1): DGGITQSPKYLFRKEGQNVTLSCEQNLNHDAMYWYRQDPGQGLRLIYYSQIVNDFQKGDIAEGYSVSREKKESFPLTVTSAQKNPTAFYLCASSIGGTRRNEQFFGPGTRLTVL.

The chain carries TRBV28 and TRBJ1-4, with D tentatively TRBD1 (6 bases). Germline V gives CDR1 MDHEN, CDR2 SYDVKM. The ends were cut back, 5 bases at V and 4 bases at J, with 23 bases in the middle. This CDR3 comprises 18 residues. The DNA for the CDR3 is TGTGCCAGCAGTCACGCAATTGGAAGGACAGTCCTTAATGAAAAACTGTTTTTT. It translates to CASSHAIGRTVLNEKLFF. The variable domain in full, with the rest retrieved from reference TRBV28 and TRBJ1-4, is DVKVTQSSRYLVKRTGEKVFLECVQDMDHENMFWYRQDPGLGLRLIYFSYDVKMKEKGDIPEGYSVSREKKERFSLILESASTNQTSMYLCASSHAIGRTVLNEKLFFGSGTQLSVL.

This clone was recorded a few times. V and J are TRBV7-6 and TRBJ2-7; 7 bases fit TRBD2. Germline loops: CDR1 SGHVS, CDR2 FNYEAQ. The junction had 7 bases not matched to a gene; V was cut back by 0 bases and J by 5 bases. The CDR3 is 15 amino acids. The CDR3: CASSLAGTKFHEQYF. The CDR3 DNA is TGTGCCAGCAGCTTAGCCGGGACTAAGTTCCACGAGCAGTACTTC.

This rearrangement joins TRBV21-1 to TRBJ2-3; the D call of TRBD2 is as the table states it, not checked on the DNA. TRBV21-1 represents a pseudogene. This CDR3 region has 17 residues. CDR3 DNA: TGTGCCAGCAGCAAAGGGACTAGCGGGAGCAGCACAGATACGCAGTATTTT. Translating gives CASSKGTSGSSTDTQYF.

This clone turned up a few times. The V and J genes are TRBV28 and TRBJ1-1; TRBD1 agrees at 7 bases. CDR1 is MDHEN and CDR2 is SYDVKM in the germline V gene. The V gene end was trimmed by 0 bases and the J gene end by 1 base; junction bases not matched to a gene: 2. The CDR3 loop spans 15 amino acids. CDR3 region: CASSLWDRQNTEAFF. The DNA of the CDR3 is TGTGCCAGCAGTTTATGGGACAGGCAGAACACTGAAGCTTTCTTT.

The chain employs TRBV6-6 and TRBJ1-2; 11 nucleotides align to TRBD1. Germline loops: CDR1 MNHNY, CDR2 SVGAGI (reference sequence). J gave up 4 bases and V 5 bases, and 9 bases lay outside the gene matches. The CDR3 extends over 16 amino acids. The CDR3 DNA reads TGTGCCAGCAGTCCCCTGGGGACAGGGGGGGTCTATGGCTACACCTTC. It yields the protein CASSPLGTGGVYGYTF.

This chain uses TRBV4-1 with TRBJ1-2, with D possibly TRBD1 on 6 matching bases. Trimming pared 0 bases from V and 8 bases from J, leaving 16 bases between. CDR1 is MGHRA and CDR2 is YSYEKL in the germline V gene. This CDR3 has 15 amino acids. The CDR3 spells CASSQDYVRGVGYTF. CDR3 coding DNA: TGCGCCAGCAGCCAAGATTATGTCAGGGGAGTGGGCTACACCTTC.

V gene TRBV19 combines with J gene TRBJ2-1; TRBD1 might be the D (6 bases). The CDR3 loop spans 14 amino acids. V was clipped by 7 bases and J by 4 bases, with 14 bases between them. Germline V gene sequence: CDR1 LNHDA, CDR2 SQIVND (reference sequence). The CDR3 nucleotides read TGTGCCAGTAACATTCAGGACAGATACAATGAGCAGTTCTTC. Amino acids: CASNIQDRYNEQFF.

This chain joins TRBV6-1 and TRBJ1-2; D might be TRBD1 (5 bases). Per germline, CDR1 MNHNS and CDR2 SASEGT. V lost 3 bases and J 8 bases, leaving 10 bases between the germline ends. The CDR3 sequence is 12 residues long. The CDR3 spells CASSEWGAGYTF. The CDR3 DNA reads TGTGCCAGCAGTGAGTGGGGCGCGGGCTACACCTTC.

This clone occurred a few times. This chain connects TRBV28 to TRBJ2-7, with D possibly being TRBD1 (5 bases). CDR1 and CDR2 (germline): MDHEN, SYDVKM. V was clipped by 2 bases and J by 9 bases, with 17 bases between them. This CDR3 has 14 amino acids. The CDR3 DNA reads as TGTGCCAGCAGTTTAGGTCCAGTTAGGGGCGGGCAGTACTTC. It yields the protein CASSLGPVRGGQYF.

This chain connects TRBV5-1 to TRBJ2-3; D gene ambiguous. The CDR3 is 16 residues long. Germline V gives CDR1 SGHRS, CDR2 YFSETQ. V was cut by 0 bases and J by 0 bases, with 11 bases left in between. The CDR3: CASSLAPTTSTDTQYF. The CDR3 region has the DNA TGCGCCAGCAGCTTGGCTCCCACCACTAGCACAGATACGCAGTATTTT.

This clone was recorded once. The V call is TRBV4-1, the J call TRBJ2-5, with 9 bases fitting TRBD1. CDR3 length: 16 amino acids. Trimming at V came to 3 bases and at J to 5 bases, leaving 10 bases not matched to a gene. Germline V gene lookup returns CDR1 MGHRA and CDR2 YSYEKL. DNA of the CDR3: TGCGCCAGCAGCCAGCTATCCGGGACAGGGCATGAGACCCAGTACTTC. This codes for CASSQLSGTGHETQYF.

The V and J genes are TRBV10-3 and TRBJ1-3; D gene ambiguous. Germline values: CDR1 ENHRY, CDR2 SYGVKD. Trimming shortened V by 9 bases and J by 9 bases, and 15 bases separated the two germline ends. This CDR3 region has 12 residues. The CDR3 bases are TGTGCCATTACCGCGGGCGCCGGCACCATATATTTT. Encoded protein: CAITAGAGTIYF.

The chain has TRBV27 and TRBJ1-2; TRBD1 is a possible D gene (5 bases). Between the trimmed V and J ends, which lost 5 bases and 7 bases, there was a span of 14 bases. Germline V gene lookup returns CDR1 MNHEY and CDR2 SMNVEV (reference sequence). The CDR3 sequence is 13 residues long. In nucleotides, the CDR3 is TGTGCCAGCAGTCCCACCAAAGGGGCTGGCTACACCTTC. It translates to CASSPTKGAGYTF.

This CDR3 reads CASSDLAGKSSYNEQFF. DNA for the CDR3: TGTGCCAGCAGTGACCTAGCGGGGAAGAGCTCCTACAATGAGCAGTTCTTC. The J gene is TRBJ2-1, the V gene TRBV6-1; 9 bases are a match to TRBD2. The CDR3 is made up of 17 amino acids. J lost 0 bases, V lost 3 bases, and 6 bases had no gene match. Germline lookup yields CDR1 MNHNS and CDR2 SASEGT.

The CDR3: CASSPGQGGTQYF. CDR3 nucleotide sequence: TGTGCCAGCAGCCCGGGACAGGGGGGTACGCAGTATTTT. The chain links TRBV14 to TRBJ2-3, with 11 nucleotides matching TRBD1. V was pared by 4 bases and J by 8 bases, with 2 bases of the junction left unmatched. The V gene's germline CDR1 is SGHDN and CDR2 FVKESK. The CDR3 has 13 residues.

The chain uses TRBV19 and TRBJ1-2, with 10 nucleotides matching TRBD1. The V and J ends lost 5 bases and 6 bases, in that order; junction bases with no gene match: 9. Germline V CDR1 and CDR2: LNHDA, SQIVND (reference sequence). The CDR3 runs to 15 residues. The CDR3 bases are TGTGCCAGTAGTCCCCGGGACAGGGGATTTGATGGCTACACCTTC. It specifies CASSPRDRGFDGYTF.

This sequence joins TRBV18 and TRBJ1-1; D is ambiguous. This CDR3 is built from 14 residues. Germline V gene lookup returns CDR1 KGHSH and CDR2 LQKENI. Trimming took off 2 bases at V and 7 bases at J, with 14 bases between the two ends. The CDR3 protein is CASSPILAGGEAFF. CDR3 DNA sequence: TGTGCCAGCTCACCAATCTTAGCGGGAGGTGAAGCTTTCTTT.

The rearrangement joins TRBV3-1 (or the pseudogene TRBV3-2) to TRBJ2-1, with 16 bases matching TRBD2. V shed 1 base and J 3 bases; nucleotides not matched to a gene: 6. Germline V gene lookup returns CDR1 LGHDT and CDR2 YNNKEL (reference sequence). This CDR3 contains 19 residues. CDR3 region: CASSQGGLAGGGLYNEQFF. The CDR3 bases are TGTGCCAGCAGCCAAGGGGGACTAGCGGGAGGGGGACTCTACAATGAGCAGTTCTTC.

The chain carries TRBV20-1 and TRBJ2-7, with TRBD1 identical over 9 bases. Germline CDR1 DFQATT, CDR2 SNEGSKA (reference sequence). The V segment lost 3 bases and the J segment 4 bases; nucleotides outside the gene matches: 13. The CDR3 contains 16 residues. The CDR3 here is CSASGLQDRGLYEQYF. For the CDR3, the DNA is TGCAGTGCTAGTGGGCTTCAAGACAGGGGGTTATACGAGCAGTACTTC.

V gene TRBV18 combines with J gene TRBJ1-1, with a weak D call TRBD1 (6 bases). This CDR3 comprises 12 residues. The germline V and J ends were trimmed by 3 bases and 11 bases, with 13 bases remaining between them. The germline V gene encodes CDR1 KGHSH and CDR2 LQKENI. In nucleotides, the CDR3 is TGTGCCAGCTCACCGGAGAGGACAGACGCTTTCTTT. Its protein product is CASSPERTDAFF.

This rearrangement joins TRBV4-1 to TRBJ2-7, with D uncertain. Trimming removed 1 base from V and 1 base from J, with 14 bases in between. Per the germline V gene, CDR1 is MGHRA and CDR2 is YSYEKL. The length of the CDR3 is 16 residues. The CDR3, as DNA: TGCGCCAGCAGCCAAGGGTGGATAGCTAAGTCCTACGAGCAGTACTTC. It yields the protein CASSQGWIAKSYEQYF.